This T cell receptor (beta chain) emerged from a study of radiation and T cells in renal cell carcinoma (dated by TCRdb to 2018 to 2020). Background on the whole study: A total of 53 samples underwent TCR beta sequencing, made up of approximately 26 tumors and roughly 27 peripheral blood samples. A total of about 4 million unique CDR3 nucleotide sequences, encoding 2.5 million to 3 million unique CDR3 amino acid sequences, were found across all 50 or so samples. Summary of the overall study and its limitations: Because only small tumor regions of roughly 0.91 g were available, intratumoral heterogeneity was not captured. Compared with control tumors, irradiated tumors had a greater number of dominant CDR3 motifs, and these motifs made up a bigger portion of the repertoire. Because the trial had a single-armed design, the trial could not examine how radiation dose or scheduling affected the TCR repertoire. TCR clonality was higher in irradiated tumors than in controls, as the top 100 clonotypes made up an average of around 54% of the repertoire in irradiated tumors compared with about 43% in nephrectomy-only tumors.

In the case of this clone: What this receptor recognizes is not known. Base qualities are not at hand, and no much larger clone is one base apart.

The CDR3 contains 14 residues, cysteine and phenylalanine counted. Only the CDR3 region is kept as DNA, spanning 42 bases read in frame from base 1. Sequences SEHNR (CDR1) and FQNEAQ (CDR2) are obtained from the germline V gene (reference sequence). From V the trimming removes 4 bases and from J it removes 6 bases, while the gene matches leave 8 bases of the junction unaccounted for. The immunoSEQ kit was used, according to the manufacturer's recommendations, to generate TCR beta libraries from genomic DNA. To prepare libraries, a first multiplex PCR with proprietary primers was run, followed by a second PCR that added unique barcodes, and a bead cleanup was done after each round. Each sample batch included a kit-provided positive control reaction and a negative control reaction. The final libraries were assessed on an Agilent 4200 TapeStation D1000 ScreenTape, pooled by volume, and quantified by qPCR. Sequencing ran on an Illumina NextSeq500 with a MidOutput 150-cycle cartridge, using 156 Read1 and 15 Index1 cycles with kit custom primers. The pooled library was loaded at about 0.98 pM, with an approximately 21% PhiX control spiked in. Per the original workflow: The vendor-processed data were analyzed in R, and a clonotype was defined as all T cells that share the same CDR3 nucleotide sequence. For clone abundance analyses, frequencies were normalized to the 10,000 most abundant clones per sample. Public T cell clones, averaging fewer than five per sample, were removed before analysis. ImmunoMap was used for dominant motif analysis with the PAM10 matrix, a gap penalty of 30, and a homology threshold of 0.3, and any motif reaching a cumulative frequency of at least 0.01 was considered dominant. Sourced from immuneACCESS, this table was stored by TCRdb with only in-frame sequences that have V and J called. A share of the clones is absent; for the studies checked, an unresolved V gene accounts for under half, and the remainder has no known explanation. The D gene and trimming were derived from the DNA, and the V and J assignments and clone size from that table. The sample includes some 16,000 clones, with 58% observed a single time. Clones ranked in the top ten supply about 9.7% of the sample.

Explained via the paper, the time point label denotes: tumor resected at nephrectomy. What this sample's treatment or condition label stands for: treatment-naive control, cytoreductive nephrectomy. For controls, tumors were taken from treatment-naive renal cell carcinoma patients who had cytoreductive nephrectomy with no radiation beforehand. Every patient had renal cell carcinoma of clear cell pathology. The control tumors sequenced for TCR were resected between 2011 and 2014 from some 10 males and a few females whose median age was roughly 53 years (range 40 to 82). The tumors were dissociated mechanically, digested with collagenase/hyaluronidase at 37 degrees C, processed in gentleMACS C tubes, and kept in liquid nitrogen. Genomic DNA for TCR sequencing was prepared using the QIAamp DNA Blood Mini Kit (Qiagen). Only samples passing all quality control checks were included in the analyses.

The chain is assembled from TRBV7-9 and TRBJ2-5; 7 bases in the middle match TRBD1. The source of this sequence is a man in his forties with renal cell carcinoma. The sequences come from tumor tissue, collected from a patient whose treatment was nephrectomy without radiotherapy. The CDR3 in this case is CASSSDRASKTQYF. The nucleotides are TGTGCCAGCAGCTCAGACAGGGCATCAAAGACCCAGTACTTC.